This T cell receptor (beta chain) was recorded in a study of circulating and synovial CD4+ cells in juvenile arthritis. Study-level results: Diversity here was lower than in bulk blood CD4 cells. Compared with bulk blood, circulating pathogenic-like lymphocytes shared substantially more CDR3 sequences with synovial T cells. T cell genome counts differed by at least an order of magnitude between CPL and CD4 samples. The pathogenic-like versus bulk T cell difference escaped Vbeta family analysis.

Sequenced by immunoSEQ multiplex PCR; TCRdb stores in-frame clones only, minus some. The table records 35,000 or so clones, 90% to 95% of them present only once. A remark on this clone: Its antigen is still unknown.

The V gene end was trimmed by 0 bases and the J gene end by 4 bases; junction bases not matched to a gene: 2. CDR1 is SEHNR and CDR2 is FQNEAQ in the germline V gene (reference sequence). The CDR3 totals 14 residues. Sequences were obtained from CD4+ T cells from blood. This clonotype was sampled from a human donor with juvenile idiopathic arthritis. The rearrangement links TRBV7-9 to TRBJ2-7; 8 bases map to TRBD2. CDR3 DNA: TGTGCCAGCAGCTTAGCGGCTAGCGGGTACGAGCAGTACTTC. Translated, it gives CASSLAASGYEQYF. Full variable domain (rest looked up from reference TRBV7-9 and TRBJ2-7): DTGVSQNPRHKITKRGQNVTFRCDPISEHNRLYWYRQTLGQGPEFLTYFQNEAQLEKSRLLSDRFSAERPKGSFSTLEIQRTEQGDSAMYLCASSLAASGYEQYFGPGTRLTVT.